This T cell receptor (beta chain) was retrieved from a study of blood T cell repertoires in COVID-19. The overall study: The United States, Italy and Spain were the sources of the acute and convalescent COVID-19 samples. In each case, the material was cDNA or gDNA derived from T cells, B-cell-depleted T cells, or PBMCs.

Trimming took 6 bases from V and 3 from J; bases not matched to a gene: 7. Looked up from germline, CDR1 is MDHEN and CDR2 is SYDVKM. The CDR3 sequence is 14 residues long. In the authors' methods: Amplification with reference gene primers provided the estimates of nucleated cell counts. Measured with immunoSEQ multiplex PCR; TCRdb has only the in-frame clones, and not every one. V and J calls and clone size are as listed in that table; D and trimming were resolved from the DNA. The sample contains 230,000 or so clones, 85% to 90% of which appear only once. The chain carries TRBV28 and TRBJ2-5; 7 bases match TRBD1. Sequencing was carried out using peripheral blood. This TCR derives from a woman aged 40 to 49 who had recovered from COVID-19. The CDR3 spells CASSPLGQEETQYF. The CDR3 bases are TGTGCCAGCAGCCCCTTAGGACAGGAAGAGACCCAGTACTTC. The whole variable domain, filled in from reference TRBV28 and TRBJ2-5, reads DVKVTQSSRYLVKRTGEKVFLECVQDMDHENMFWYRQDPGLGLRLIYFSYDVKMKEKGDIPEGYSVSREKKERFSLILESASTNQTSMYLCASSPLGQEETQYFGPGTRLLVL.